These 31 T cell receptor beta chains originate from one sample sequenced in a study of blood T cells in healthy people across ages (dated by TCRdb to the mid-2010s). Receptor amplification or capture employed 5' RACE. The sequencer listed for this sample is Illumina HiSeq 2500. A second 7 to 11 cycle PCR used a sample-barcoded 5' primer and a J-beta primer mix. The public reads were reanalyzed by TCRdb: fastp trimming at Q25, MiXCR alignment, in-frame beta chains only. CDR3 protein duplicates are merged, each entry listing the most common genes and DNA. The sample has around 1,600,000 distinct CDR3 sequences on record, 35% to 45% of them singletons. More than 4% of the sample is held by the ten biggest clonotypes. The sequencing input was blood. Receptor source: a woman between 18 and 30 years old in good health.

The CDR3 reads CASSQESTYEQYF. The DNA for the CDR3 is TGTGCCAGCAGCCAGGAATCTACCTACGAGCAGTACTTC. The chain has TRBV6-2 or TRBV6-3 and TRBJ2-7; the D is unclear. Trimming stripped 6 bases from V and 2 bases from J, with 11 bases between. There are 13 residues in the CDR3. Germline lookup yields CDR1 MNHEY and CDR2 SVGEGT.

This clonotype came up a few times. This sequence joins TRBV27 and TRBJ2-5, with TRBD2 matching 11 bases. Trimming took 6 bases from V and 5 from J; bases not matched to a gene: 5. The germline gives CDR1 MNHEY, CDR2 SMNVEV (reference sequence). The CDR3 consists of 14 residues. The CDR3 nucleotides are TGTGCCAGCAGGGGGGGACTAGCGGTGGAGACCCAGTACTTC. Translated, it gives CASRGGLAVETQYF.

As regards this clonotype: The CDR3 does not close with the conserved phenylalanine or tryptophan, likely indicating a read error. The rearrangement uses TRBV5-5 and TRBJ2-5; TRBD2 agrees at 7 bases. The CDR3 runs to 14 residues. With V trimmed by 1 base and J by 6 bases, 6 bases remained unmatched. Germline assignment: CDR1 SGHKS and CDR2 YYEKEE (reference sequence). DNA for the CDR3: TGTGCCAGCAGCTTGTGGGAGGGGTCAAAGACCCAGTACTCC. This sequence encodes CASSLWEGSKTQYS.

The CDR3 protein is CASSQDEGFSSEQYF. CDR3 nucleotide sequence: TGTGCCAGCAGCCAAGATGAAGGGTTCTCTAGCGAGCAGTACTTC. The J gene is TRBJ2-4, the V gene TRBV14; no clear D. Judging by the DNA end, TRBJ2-7 fits better; the J call may be wrong. This CDR3 region has 15 residues. Germline assignment: CDR1 SGHDN and CDR2 FVKESK.

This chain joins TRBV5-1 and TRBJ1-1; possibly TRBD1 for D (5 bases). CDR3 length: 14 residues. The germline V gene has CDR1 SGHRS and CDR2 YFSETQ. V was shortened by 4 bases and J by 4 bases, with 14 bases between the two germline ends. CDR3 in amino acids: CASSTRAYGTEAFF. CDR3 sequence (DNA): TGCGCCAGCAGCACCAGGGCTTATGGCACTGAAGCTTTCTTT. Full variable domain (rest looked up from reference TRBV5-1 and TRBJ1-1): KAGVTQTPRYLIKTRGQQVTLSCSPISGHRSVSWYQQTPGQGLQFLFEYFSETQRNKGNFPGRFSGRQFSNSRSEMNVSTLELGDSALYLCASSTRAYGTEAFFGQGTRLTVV.

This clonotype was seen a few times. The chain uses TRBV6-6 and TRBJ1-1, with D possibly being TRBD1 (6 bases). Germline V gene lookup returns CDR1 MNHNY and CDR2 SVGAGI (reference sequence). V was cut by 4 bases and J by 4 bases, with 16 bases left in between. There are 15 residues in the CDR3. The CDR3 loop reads CASSLYRAGRTEAFF. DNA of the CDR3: TGTGCCAGCAGTTTATACAGGGCGGGCCGCACTGAAGCTTTCTTT.

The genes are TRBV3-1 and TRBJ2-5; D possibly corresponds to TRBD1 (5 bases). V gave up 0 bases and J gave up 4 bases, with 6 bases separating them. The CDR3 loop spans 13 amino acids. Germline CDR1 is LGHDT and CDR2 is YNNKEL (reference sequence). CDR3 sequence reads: CASSQDGAETQYF. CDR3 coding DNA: TGTGCCAGCAGCCAAGATGGGGCAGAGACCCAGTACTTC.

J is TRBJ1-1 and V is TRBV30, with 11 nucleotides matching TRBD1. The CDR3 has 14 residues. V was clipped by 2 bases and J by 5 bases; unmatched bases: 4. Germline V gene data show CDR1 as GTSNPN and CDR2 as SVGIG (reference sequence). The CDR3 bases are TGTGCCTGGAGTCCCGGGACAGGGGGGACTGAAGCTTTCTTT. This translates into CAWSPGTGGTEAFF.

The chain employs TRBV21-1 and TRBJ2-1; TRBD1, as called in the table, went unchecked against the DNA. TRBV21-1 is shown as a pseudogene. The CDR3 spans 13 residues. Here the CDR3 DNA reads TGTGCCAGCAGCAACGGGACAGTCAATGAGCAGTTCTTC. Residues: CASSNGTVNEQFF.

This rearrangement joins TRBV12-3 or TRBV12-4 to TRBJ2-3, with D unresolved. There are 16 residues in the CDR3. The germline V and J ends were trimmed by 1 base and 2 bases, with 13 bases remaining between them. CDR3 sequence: CASSLVDYMNTDTQYF. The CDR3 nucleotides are TGTGCCAGCAGTTTAGTGGATTATATGAACACAGATACGCAGTATTTT.

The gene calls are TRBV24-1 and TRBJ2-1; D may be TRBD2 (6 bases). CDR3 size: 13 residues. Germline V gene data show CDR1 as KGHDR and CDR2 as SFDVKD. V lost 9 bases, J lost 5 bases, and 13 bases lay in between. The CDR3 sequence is CATRAGGDNEQFF. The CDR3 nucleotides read TGTGCCACCCGAGCAGGAGGGGACAATGAGCAGTTCTTC.

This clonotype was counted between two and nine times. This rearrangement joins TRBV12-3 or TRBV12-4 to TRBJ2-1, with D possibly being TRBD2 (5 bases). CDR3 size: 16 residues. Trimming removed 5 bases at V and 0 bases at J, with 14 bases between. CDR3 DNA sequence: TGTGCCAGCAGTACGGACTGGGCGAGCTCCTACAATGAGCAGTTCTTC. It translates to CASSTDWASSYNEQFF.

The CDR3 DNA follows: TGCGCCAGCAGCGCGAACAGTCCCTCTAGCACAGATACGCAGTATTTT. This codes for CASSANSPSSTDTQYF. The rearrangement uses TRBV5-1 and TRBJ2-3; no clear D. From germline, CDR1 is SGHRS and CDR2 YFSETQ. Trimming took off 4 bases at V and 0 bases at J, with 15 bases between the two ends. The CDR3 consists of 16 residues.

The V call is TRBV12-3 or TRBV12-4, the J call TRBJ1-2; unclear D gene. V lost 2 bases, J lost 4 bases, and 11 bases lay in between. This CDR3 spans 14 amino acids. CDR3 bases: TGTGCCAGCAGTTTAACGTACGTCAGCTATGGCTACACCTTC. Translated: CASSLTYVSYGYTF.

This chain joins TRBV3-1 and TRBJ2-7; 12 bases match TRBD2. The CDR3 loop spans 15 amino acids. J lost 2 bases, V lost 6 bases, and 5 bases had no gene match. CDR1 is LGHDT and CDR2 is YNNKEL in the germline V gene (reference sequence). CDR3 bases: TGTGCCAGCAGGAAGACTAGCGGGGGAGCCTACGAGCAGTACTTC. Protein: CASRKTSGGAYEQYF.

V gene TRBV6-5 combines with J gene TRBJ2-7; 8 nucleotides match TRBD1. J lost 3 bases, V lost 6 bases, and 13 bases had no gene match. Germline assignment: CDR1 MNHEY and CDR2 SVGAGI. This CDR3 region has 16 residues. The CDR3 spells CASSGSRDRSIYEQYF. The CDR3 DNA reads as TGTGCCAGCAGCGGATCCCGGGACAGGTCTATCTACGAGCAGTACTTC.

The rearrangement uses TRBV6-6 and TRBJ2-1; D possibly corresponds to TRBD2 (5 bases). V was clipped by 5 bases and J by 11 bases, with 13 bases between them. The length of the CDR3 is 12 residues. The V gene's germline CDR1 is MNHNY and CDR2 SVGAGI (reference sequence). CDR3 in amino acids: CASSREAAKQFF. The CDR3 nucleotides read TGTGCCAGCAGTCGGGAAGCGGCAAAGCAGTTCTTC.

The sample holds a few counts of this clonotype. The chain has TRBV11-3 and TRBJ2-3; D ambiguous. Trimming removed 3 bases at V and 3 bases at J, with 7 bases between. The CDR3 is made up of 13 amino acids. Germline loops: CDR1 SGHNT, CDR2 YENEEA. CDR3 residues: CASSFSATDTQYF. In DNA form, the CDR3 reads TGTGCCAGCAGCTTTTCAGCTACAGATACGCAGTATTTT.

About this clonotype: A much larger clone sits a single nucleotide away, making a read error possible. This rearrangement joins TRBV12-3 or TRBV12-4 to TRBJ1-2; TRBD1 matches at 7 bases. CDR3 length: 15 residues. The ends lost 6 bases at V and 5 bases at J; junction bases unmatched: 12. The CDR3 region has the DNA TGTGCCAGCAGGTTACAAGGAGGGGGCAAGTATGGCTACACCTTC. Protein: CASRLQGGGKYGYTF.

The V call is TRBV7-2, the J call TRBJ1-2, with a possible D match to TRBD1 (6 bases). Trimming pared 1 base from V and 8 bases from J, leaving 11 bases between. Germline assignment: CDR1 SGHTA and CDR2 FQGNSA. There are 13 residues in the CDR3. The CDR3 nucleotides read TGTGCCAGCAGCTTAGATAGGACAGCAGGCTACACCTTC. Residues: CASSLDRTAGYTF.

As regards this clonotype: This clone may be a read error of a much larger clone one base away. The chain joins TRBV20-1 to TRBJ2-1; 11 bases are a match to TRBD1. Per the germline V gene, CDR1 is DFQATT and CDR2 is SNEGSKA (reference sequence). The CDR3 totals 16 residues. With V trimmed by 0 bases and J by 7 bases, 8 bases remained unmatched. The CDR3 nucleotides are TGCAGTGCTAGAGATGCCGGGACAGGGGGTGGGAATGAGCAGTTCTTC. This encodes CSARDAGTGGGNEQFF.

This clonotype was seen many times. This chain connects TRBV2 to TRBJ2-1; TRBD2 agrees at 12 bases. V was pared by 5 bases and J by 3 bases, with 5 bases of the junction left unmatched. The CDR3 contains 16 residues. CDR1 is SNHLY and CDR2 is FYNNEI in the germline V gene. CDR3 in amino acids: CASSSWTSGVYNEQFF. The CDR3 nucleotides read TGTGCCAGCAGTTCGTGGACTAGCGGGGTCTACAATGAGCAGTTCTTC.

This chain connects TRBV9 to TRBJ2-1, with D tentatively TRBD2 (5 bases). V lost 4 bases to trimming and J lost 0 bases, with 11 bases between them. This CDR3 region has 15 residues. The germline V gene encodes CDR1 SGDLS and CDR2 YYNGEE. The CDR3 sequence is CASSPVATSYNEQFF. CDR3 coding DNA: TGTGCCAGCAGCCCAGTAGCGACCTCCTACAATGAGCAGTTCTTC.

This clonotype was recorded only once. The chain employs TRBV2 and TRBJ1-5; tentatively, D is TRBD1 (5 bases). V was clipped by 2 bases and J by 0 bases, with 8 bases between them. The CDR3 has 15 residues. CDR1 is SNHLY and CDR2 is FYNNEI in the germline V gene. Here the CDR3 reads CASSETGGSNQPQHF. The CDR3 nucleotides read TGTGCCAGCAGTGAAACAGGCGGTAGCAATCAGCCCCAGCATTTT.

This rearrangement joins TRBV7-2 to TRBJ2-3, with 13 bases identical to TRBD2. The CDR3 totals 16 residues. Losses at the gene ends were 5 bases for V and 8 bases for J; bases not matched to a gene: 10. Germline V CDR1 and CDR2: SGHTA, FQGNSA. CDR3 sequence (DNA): TGTGCCAGCAGCGCAAGATCCGGGACTAGCGGGGCTACGCAGTATTTT. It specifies CASSARSGTSGATQYF.

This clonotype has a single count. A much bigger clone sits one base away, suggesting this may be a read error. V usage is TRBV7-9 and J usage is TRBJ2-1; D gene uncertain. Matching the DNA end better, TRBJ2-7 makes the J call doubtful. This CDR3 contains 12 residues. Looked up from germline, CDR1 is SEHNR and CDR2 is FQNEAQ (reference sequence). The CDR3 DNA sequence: TGTGCCAGCAGCCCCGAATACAATGAGCAGTACTTC. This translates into CASSPEYNEQYF.

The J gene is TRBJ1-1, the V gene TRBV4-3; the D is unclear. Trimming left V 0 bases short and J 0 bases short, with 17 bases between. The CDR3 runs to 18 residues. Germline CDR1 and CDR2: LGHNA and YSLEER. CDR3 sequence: CASSQEVVMSSVNTEAFF. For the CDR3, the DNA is TGCGCCAGCAGCCAAGAAGTGGTCATGAGTTCGGTGAACACTGAAGCTTTCTTT.

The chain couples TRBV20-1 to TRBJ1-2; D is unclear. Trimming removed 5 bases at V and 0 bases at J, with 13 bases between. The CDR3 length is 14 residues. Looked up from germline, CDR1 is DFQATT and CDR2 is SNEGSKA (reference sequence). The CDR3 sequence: CSALGRAANYGYTF. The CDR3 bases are TGCAGTGCTCTCGGACGGGCTGCTAACTATGGCTACACCTTC.

The CDR3 bases are TGCAGCGTTGGTAGGGGCGGTTCCTGTGGCTACACCTTC. Translated, it gives CSVGRGGSCGYTF. This chain links TRBV29-1 with TRBJ1-2; possibly TRBD1 for D (5 bases). This CDR3 contains 13 residues. V lost 4 bases, J lost 7 bases, and 16 bases lay in between. CDR1 is SQVTM, CDR2 ANQGSEA, per germline.

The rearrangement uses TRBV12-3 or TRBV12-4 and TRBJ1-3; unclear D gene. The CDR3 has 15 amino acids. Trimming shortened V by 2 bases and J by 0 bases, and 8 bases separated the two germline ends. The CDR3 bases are TGTGCCAGCAGTTTATGGAGTTTCTCTGGAAACACCATATATTTT. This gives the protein CASSLWSFSGNTIYF.

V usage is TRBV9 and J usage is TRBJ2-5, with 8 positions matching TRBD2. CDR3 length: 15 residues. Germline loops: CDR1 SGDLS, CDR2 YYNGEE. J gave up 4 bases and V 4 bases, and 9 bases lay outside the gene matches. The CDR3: CASSLAGTRGETQYF. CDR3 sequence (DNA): TGTGCCAGCAGCTTAGCCGGGACTAGGGGAGAGACCCAGTACTTC.